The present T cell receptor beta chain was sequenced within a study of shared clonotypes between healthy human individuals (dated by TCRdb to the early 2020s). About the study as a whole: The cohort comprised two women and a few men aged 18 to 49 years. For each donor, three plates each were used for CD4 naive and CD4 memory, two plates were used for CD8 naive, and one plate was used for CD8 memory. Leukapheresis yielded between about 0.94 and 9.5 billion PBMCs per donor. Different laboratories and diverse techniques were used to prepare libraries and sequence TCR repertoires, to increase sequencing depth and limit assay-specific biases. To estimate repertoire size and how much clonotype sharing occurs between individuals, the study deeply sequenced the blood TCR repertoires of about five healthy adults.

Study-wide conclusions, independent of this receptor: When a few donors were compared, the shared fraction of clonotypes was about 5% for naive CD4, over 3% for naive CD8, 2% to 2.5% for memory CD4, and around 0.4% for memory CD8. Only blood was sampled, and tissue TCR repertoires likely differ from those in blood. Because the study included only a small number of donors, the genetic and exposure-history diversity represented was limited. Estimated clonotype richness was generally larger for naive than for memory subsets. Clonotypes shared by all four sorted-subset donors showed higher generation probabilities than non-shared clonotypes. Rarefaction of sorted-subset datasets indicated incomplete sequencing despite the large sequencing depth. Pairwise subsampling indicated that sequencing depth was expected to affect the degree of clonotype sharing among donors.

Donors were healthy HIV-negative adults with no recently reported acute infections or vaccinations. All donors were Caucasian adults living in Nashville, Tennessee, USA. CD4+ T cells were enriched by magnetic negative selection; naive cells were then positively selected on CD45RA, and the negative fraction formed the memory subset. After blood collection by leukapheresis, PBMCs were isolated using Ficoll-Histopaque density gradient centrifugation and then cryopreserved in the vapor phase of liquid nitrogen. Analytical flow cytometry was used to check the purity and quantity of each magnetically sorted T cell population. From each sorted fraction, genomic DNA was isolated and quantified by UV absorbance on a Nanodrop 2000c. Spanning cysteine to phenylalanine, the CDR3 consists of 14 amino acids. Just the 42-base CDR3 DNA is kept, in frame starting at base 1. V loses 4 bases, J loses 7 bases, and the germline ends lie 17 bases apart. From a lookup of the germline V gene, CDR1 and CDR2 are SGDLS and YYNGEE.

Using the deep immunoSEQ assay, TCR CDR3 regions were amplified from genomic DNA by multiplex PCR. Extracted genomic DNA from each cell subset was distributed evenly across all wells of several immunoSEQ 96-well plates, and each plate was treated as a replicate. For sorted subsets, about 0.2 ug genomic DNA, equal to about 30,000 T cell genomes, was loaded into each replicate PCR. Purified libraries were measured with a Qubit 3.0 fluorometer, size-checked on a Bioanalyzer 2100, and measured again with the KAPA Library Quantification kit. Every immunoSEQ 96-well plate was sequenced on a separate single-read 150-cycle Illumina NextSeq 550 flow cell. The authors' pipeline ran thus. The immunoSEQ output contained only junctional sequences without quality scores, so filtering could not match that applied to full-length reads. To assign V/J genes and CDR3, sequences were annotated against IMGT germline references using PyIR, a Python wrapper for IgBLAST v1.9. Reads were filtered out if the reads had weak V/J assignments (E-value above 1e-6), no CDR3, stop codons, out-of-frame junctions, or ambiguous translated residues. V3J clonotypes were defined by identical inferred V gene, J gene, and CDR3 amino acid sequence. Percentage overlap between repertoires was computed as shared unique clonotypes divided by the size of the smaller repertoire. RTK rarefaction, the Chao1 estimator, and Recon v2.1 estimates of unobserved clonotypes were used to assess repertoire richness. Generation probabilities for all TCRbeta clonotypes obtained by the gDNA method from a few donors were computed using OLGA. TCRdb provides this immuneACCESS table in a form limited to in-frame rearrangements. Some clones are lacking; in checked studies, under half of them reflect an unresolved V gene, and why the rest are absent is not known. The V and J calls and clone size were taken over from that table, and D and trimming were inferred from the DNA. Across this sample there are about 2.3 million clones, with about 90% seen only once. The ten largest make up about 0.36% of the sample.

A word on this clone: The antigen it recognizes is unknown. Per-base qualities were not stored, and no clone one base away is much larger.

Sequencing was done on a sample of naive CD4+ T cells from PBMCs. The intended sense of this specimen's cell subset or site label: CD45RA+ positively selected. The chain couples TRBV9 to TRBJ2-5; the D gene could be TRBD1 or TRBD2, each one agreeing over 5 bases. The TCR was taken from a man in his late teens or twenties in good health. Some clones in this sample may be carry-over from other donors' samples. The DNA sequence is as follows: TGTGCCAGCAGCCCCGGGGCCCTCCCTGGGACCCAGTACTTC. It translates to CASSPGALPGTQYF.